This entry is about one T cell receptor beta chain. This clone's antigen is unknown. No much larger clone exists at a distance of one base, and base qualities are not known. TCRbeta CDR3 regions were amplified from genomic DNA using the immunoSEQ Assay, a bias-controlled multiplex PCR. Per the original workflow: Nucleated cell counts per sample were estimated from amplification of reference gene primers within the assay. Sequence reads were collapsed and filtered to measure the absolute abundance of every unique TCRbeta CDR3 rearrangement. For each sample, productive Simpson clonality was calculated by taking the square root of Simpson's diversity index across productive rearrangements. TCRdb took this table from immuneACCESS and kept in-frame rearrangements with V and J called. Such tables lack part of the clones; where checked against another copy, unresolved V genes explain under half of the gap, and the rest is unexplained. D and trimming come from the DNA, and the V and J calls and clone size come from that table. The sample table lists 250,000 to 350,000 clones, roughly 90% of them with a count of one. 1.5% to 2% of the sample lies in the top ten.

The CDR3 sequence holds 13 residues, the cysteine and phenylalanine included. The read is trimmed to its CDR3 DNA, 39 bases read in frame from base 1. V is pared back by 3 bases and J by 6 bases, with 11 bases lying between the germline termini. The data were obtained in a study of blood T cell repertoires in COVID-19 (dated by TCRdb to 2020 to 2022). The study in broad terms: The collaborator samples originated in the United States, Italy and Spain and spanned the acute and convalescent phases of COVID-19. The prospective study material was composed of cDNA or gDNA derived from T cells, B-cell-depleted T cells, or PBMCs. Deeply sampled blood TCRbeta repertoires from subjects exposed to, actively infected with, or recovered from COVID-19 were included in the dataset. The repertoires were released in a freely available public database intended as a resource for research on the immune response to SARS-CoV-2. The samples were drawn from two sources: the first 160 participants of the ongoing ImmuneRACE study, and 1,200 or so subjects contributed by 6 global collaborators. Nearly every sample came with metadata listing a de-identified subject ID, COVID-19 status, age in years and sex. Where available, HLA class I and class II types were obtained from metadata supplied by the sample provider rather than from assay-based typing.

What the authors observed across the whole study: How much clinical and demographic metadata was included differed by source and by participant, and the metadata was provided uncurated.

In the prospective study, participants were roughly 18 to 89 years old, resided in 25 or so geographic areas of the United States, and were enrolled through a virtual design. In the prospective study, participants were assigned to cohorts based on the clinical history participants reported in a screening survey and a study questionnaire. In the prospective study, whole blood, serum and a nasopharyngeal or oropharyngeal swab were collected from each participant by mobile phlebotomists. Participants in the prospective study had the option to provide additional blood draws and questionnaires over a roughly 2-month period. Before DNA extraction, prospective study blood samples were shipped either frozen or at room temperature.

The sequenced sample consisted of PBMCs or T cells enriched from blood (not recorded which). In this chain, TRBV12-3 or TRBV12-4 is recombined with TRBJ1-2; a weak D assignment points to TRBD1 (6 bases agree). The origin of this receptor is a woman between 18 and 30 years old with acute COVID-19. The CDR3 protein: CASSFEGVDGYTF. The DNA sequence is as follows: TGTGCCAGCAGTTTCGAGGGGGTGGATGGCTACACCTTC.